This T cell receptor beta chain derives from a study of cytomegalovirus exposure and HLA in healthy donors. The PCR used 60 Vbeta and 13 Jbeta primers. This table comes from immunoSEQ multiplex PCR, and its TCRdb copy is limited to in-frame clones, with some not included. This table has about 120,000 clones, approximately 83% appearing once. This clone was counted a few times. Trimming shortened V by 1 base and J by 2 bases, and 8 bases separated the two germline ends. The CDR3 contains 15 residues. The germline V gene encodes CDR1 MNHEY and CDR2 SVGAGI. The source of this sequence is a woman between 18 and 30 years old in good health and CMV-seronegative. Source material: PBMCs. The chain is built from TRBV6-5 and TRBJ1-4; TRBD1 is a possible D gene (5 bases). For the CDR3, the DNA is TGTGCCAGCAGTTACTGGCAGGGCACTAATGAAAAACTGTTTTTT. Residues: CASSYWQGTNEKLFF.